This T cell receptor beta chain emerged from a study of CD8+ T cells in alopecia areata. Across the whole study: Those patients who were treated received oral tofacitinib, which was given at 5 to 10 mg twice daily for moderate-to-severe alopecia areata. By percentage of affected scalp area, the severity of treated patients was scored. Study observations and caveats: Scalp specimens additionally yield sequences from normal skin's resident alphabeta T cells. More clonal than normal scalp was lesional scalp, particularly alopecia totalis/universalis.

As for treatment: oral pan-JAK inhibitor, 5-10 mg twice daily. Comment on this clone: Its target is unknown.

RNA extraction was followed by reverse transcription into cDNA, which acted as the sequencing template. Sequencing was performed with immunoSEQ multiplex PCR; in TCRdb, only in-frame clones are kept and a portion is missing. The table shows around 120,000 clones, with about 50% occurring only once. Trimming shortened V by 5 bases and J by 0 bases, and 11 bases separated the two germline ends. Germline V lookup: CDR1 MNHEY, CDR2 SVGAGI. The CDR3 totals 15 residues. This rearrangement joins TRBV6-5 to TRBJ1-3; D is ambiguous. Sequencing used CD4+ T cells sorted from blood, obtained at week 4, from a patient treated with tofacitinib. The sequence was collected from a human donor with alopecia areata. The CDR3 protein is CASSPRASSGNTIYF. The CDR3 region has the DNA TGTGCCAGCAGTCCGCGGGCCTCCTCTGGAAACACCATATATTTT.